This TCR beta chain was sequenced in a study of T-cell memory formation after mild COVID-19. TCRalpha and TCRbeta libraries used 5'RACE with constant-segment primers and UMIs. TCRdb called the 5' RACE reads again in MiXCR, with one record for every CDR3 protein. The repertoire holds hundreds of thousands of distinct CDR3 sequences, under 15% seen once, with 20% to 25% in the top ten. V trimming: 6 bases; J trimming: 13 bases; junction bases outside the gene matches: 9. The CDR3 spans 12 residues. The germline gives CDR1 KGHSH, CDR2 LQKENI. V usage is TRBV18 and J usage is TRBJ2-5; TRBD1 aligns across 9 bases. Material for sequencing was PBMCs or a T cell subset sorted from them (not recorded which). This clonotype was obtained from a young man who had mild COVID-19 (a few samples of this study predate the infection). Cell type and time point are not known. DNA of the CDR3: TGTGCCAGCTCCCCGACACAGGGGGCGTTGTACTTC. Translation gives CASSPTQGALYF.